This passage covers 7 T cell receptor beta chains from one sample sequenced in a study of T cells in Graves' hyperthyroidism and ophthalmopathy (dated by TCRdb to between 2018 and 2020). Library method: multiplex PCR. The run used an Illumina HiSeq 2000. The TCR beta CDR3 regions were amplified from RNA transcripts. For the first round of RT-PCR on the TCR CDR3, the HTBI primer set was used together with the Qiagen OneStep RT-PCR kit. The public sequencing data were trimmed at Q25 with fastp and processed into clonotypes with MiXCR by TCRdb, which kept only in-frame beta chains. Every entry covers one CDR3 protein and lists the most common genes and DNA from its rows. The sample has about 570,000 distinct CDR3 sequences on record, 14% of them singletons. Around 13% of the sample lies in the top ten. The sequenced sample consisted of blood. Receptors originate from a woman in her forties with Graves' hyperthyroidism.

This clonotype has a handful of counts. In DNA, the CDR3 is TGTGCCAGCAGTTTAAAATGGGAGGGGGCGAACTATGGCTACACCTTC. The encoded protein is CASSLKWEGANYGYTF. This chain joins TRBV27 and TRBJ1-2; 7 bases are a match to TRBD1. CDR1 MNHEY and CDR2 SMNVEV come from the germline V gene (reference sequence). The trim removed 2 bases at V and 2 bases at J, leaving 8 bases unmatched. The CDR3 runs to 16 residues.

This clonotype showed up many times. V and J are TRBV6-1 and TRBJ2-1, with D possibly matching TRBD2 (5 bases). The CDR3 has 14 amino acids. V lost 7 bases and J 3 bases, leaving 13 bases between the germline ends. Germline CDR1 MNHNS, CDR2 SASEGT. The CDR3 reads CASTLERNYNEQFF. For the CDR3, the DNA is TGTGCCAGCACCTTGGAGCGGAACTACAATGAGCAGTTCTTC.

The chain uses TRBV20-1 and TRBJ1-2; 7 nucleotides match TRBD1. The CDR3 is 13 residues long. The germline V gene encodes CDR1 DFQATT and CDR2 SNEGSKA (reference sequence). The V and J ends lost 5 bases and 4 bases, in that order; junction bases with no gene match: 7. This CDR3 is CSAGGDSAYGYTF. CDR3 bases: TGCAGTGCTGGGGGGGACAGTGCCTATGGCTACACCTTC.

This clonotype was recorded at least ten times. V gene TRBV28 combines with J gene TRBJ2-3; no clear D gene. Between the trimmed V and J ends, which lost 5 bases and 0 bases, there was a span of 15 bases. The V gene's germline CDR1 is MDHEN and CDR2 SYDVKM. The CDR3 is made up of 16 amino acids. CDR3 sequence (DNA): TGTGCCAGCAGTCCACGCCGCGGAAGAAGCACAGATACGCAGTATTTT. Its protein product is CASSPRRGRSTDTQYF.

The chain links TRBV5-1 to TRBJ2-5; D is ambiguous. Trimming left V 7 bases short and J 0 bases short, with 13 bases between. The CDR3 runs 14 residues. Germline CDR1 reads SGHRS; CDR2 reads YFSETQ. The CDR3 nucleotides read TGCGCCAGCCATCCTGGGATGTACCAAGAGACCCAGTACTTC. Encoded protein: CASHPGMYQETQYF.

This clonotype occurred a few times. The rearrangement joins TRBV13 to TRBJ2-4; the match to TRBD2 covers 12 bases. V trimming: 5 bases; J trimming: 6 bases; junction bases outside the gene matches: 11. Germline-derived CDR1 and CDR2 are PRHDT and FYEKMQ (reference sequence). The CDR3 sequence is 17 residues long. The CDR3 loop reads CASSPPASGRAGNIQYF. The CDR3 bases are TGTGCCAGCAGCCCTCCGGCTAGCGGGAGGGCCGGAAACATTCAGTACTTC.

A word on this clonotype: A much larger clone sits a single nucleotide away, making a read error possible. The CDR3 does not close with the conserved phenylalanine or tryptophan, likely indicating a read error. The rearrangement uses TRBV2 and TRBJ2-7; 10 bases line up with TRBD2. This CDR3 comprises 16 residues. Germline V gives CDR1 SNHLY, CDR2 FYNNEI. V was pared by 6 bases and J by 5 bases, with 13 bases of the junction left unmatched. CDR3 bases: TGTGCCAGCAGAGATCCTCTAGCGGGAGTTTTGAACGAGCAGTACCTC. Amino acids: CASRDPLAGVLNEQYL.